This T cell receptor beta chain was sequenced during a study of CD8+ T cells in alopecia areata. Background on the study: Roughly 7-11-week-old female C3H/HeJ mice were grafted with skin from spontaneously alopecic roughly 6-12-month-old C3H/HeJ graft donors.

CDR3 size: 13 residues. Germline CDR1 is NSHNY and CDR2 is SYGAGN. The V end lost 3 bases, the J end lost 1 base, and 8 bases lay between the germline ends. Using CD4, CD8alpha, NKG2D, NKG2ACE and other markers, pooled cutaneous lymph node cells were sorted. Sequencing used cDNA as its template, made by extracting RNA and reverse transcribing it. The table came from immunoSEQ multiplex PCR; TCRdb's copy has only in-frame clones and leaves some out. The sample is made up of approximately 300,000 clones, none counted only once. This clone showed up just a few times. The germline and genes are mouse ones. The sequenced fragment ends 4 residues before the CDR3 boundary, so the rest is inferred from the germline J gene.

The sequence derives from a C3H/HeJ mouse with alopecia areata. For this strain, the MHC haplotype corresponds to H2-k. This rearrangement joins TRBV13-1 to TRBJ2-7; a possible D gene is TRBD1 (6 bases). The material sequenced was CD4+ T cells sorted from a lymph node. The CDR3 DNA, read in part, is TGTGCCAGCAGTGCGGGACAATCCTAT. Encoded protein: CASSAGQSY. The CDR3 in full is CASSAGQSYEQYF.